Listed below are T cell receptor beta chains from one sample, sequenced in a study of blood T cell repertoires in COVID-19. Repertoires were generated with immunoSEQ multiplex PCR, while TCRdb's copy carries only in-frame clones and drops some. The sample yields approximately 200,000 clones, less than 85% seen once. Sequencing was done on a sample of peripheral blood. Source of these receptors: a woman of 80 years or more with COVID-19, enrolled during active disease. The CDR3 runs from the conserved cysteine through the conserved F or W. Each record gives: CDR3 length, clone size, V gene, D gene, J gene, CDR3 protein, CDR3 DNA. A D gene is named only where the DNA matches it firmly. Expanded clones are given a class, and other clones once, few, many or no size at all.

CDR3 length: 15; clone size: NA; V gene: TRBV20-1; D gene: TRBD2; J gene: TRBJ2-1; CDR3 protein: CSASIGSGSGNEQFF; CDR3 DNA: TGCAGTGCTAGTATCGGTAGCGGGAGTGGCAATGAGCAGTTCTTC
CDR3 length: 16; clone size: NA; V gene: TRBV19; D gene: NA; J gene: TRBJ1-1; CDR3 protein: CASRFGGRRGNTEAFF; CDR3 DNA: TGTGCCAGTAGGTTCGGGGGTCGAAGAGGGAACACTGAAGCTTTCTTT
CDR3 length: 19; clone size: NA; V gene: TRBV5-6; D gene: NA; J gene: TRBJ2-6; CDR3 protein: CASSSPGGRAFSGANVLTF; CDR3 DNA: TGTGCCAGCAGCTCCCCGGGGGGCAGGGCGTTCTCTGGGGCCAACGTCCTGACTTTC
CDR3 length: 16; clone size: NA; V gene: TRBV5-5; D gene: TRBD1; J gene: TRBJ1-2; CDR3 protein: CASSLAGTGIQDGYTF; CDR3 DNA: TGTGCCAGCAGCTTGGCCGGGACAGGGATACAGGATGGCTACACCTTC
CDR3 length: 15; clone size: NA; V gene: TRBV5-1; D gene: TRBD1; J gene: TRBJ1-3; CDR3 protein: CASSLRQGSGNTIYF; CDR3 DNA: TGCGCCAGCAGCTTACGACAGGGGTCTGGAAACACCATATATTTT
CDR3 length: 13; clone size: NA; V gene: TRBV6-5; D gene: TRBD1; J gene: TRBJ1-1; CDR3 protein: CASGTGVYSEAFF; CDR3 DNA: TGTGCCAGCGGGACAGGGGTTTACTCTGAAGCTTTCTTT
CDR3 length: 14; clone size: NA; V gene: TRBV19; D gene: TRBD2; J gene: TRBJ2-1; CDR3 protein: CASSHVGGANEQFF; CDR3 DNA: TGTGCCAGTAGCCACGTCGGGGGGGCCAATGAGCAGTTCTTC
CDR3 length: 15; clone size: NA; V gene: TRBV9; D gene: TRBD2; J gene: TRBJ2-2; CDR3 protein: CASSVDGGASGELFF; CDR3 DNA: TGTGCCAGCAGCGTAGACGGGGGGGCCTCCGGGGAGCTGTTTTTT
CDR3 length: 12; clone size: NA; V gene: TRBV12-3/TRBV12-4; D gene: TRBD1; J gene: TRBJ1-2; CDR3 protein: CASSFGQAGYTF; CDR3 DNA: TGTGCCAGCAGTTTTGGACAGGCTGGCTACACCTTC
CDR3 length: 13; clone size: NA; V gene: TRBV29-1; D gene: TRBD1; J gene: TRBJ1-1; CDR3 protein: CSARTGGVTEAFF; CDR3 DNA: TGCAGCGCACGAACAGGGGGGGTTACTGAAGCTTTCTTT
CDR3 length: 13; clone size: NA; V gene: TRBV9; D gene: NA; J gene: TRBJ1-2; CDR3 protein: CASSVEQLSGYTF; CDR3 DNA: TGTGCCAGCAGCGTAGAACAGCTATCTGGCTACACCTTC
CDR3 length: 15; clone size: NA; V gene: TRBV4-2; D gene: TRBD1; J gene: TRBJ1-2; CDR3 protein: CASSQSGTGGYGYTF; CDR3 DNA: TGTGCCAGCAGCCAGTCCGGGACAGGGGGGTATGGCTACACCTTC
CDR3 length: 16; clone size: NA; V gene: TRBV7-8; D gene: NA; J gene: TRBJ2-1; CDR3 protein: CASSLEGWSSYNEQFF; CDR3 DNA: TGTGCCAGCAGCTTAGAGGGGTGGAGCTCCTACAATGAGCAGTTCTTC
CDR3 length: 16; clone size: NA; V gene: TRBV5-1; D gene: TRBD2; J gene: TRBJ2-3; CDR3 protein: CASSLSGRHGTDTQYF; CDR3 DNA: TGCGCCAGCAGCTTGAGCGGGAGACACGGCACAGATACGCAGTATTTT
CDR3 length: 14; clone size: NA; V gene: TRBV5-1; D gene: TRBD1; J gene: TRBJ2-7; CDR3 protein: CASSQGQGGYEQYF; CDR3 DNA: TGCGCCAGCAGCCAGGGACAGGGAGGGTACGAGCAGTACTTC
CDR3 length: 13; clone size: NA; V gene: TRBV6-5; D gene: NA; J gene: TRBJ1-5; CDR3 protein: CASSRGGNQPQHF; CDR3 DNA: TGTGCCAGCTCGAGGGGGGGGAATCAGCCCCAGCATTTT
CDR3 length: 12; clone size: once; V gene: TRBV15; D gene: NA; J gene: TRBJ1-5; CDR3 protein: CATSRANQPQHF; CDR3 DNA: TGTGCCACCAGCAGAGCTAATCAGCCCCAGCATTTT
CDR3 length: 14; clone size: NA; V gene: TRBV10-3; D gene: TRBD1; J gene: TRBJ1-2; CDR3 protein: CAISEDRDSGGYTF; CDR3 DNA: TGTGCCATCAGTGAGGACAGGGACTCGGGAGGCTACACCTTC
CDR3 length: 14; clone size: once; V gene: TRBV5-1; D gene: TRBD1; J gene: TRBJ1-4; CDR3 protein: CASTGQGAGEKLFF; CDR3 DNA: TGCGCCAGCACGGGACAGGGGGCCGGTGAAAAACTGTTTTTT
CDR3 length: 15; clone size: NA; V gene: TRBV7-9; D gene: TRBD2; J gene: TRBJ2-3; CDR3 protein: CASSFRGGDTDTQYF; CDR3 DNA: TGTGCCAGCAGCTTTCGGGGGGGCGACACAGATACGCAGTATTTT
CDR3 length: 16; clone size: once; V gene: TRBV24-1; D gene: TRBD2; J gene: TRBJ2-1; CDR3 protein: CATSDSGPRGLNEQFF; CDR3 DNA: TGTGCCACCAGTGACTCCGGGCCAAGGGGACTAAATGAGCAGTTCTTC
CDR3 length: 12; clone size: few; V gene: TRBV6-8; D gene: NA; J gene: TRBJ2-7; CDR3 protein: CASRLVNYEQYF; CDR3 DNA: TGTGCCAGCAGATTAGTTAACTACGAGCAGTACTTC
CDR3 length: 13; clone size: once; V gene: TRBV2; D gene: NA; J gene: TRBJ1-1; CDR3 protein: CASSDQGNTEAFF; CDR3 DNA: TGTGCCAGCAGTGATCAGGGGAACACTGAAGCTTTCTTT
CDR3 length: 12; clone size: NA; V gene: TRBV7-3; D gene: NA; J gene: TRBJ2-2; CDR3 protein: CASSQTGGELFF; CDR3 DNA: TGTGCCAGCAGCCAGACAGGAGGGGAGCTGTTTTTT
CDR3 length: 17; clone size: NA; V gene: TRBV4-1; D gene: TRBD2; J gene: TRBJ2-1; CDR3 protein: CASSQARTSGTYNEQFF; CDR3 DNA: TGCGCCAGCAGCCAGGCTCGGACTAGCGGGACCTACAATGAGCAGTTCTTC
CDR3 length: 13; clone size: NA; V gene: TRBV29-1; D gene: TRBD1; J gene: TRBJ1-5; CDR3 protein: CSVGNRGGQPQHF; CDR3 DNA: TGCAGCGTTGGGAACAGGGGAGGACAGCCCCAGCATTTT
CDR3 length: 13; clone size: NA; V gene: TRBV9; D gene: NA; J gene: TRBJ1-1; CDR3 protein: CASSAQALTEAFF; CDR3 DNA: TGTGCCAGCAGCGCTCAGGCTCTGACTGAAGCTTTCTTT
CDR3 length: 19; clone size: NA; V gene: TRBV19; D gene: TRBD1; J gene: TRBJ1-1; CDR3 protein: CASKGAPGPFWKMNTEAFF; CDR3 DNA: TGTGCCAGTAAGGGGGCTCCAGGCCCATTTTGGAAGATGAACACTGAAGCTTTCTTT
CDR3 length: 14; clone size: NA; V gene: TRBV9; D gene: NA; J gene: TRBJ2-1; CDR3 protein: CASSVAGHNNEQFF; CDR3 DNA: TGTGCCAGCAGCGTAGCTGGGCATAACAATGAGCAGTTCTTC
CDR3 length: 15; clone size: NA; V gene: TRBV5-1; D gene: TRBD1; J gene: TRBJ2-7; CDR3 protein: CASSLGQGNPYEQYF; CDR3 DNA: TGCGCCAGCAGCTTGGGACAGGGGAATCCCTACGAGCAGTACTTC
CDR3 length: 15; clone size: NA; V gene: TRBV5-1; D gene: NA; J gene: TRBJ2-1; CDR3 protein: CASSYRRQGWNEQFF; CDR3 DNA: TGCGCCAGCAGCTACCGACGGCAGGGGTGGAATGAGCAGTTCTTC
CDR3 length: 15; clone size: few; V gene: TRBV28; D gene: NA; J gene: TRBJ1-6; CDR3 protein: CASSSRGSYNSPLHF; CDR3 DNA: TGTGCCAGCAGCAGTCGGGGCTCCTATAATTCACCCCTCCACTTT
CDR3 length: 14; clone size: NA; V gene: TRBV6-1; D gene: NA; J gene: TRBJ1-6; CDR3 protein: CASSDTGTNSPLHF; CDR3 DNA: TGTGCCAGCAGTGATACAGGGACTAATTCACCCCTCCACTTT
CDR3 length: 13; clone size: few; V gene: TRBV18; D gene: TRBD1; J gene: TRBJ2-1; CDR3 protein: CASSAGQGVEQFF; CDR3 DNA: TGTGCCAGCTCGGCCGGACAGGGGGTTGAGCAGTTCTTC
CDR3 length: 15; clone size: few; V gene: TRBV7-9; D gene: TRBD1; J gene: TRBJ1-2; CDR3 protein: CASSLEGAGVYGYTF; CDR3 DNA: TGTGCCAGCAGCTTGGAGGGGGCTGGTGTTTATGGCTACACCTTC
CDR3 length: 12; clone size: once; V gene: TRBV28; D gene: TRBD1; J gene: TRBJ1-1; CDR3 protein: CASSLGQGVAFF; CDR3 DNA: TGTGCCAGCAGTTTGGGACAGGGGGTGGCTTTCTTT
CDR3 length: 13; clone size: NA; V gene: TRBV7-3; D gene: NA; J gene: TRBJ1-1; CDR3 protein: CASSLQGNTEAFF; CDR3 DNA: TGTGCCAGCAGCCTCCAGGGGAACACTGAAGCTTTCTTT
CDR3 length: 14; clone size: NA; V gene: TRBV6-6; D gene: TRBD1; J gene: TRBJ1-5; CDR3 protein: CASSIGTGDQPQHF; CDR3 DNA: TGTGCCAGCAGCATCGGGACAGGGGATCAGCCCCAGCATTTT
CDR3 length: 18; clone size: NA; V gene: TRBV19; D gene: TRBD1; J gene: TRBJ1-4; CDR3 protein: CASSIHPPDRGTNEKLFF; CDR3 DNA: TGTGCCAGTAGTATTCACCCCCCCGACAGGGGGACTAATGAAAAACTGTTTTTT
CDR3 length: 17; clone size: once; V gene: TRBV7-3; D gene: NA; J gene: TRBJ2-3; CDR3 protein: CASSLSGAGAGADTQYF; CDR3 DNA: TGTGCCAGCAGCTTAAGTGGGGCGGGGGCGGGGGCAGATACGCAGTATTTT
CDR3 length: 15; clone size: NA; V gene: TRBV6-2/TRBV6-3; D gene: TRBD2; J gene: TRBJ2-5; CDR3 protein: CASSHRGGGLVAQYF; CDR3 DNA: TGTGCCAGCAGCCACCGGGGGGGAGGTTTGGTGGCCCAGTACTTC
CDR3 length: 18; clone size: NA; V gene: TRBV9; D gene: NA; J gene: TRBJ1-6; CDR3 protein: CASSVASGGASYNSPLHF; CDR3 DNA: TGTGCCAGCAGCGTAGCTTCTGGGGGCGCTTCCTATAATTCACCCCTCCACTTT
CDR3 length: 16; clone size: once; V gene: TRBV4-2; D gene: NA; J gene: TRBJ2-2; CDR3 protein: CASSPSERGNTGELFF; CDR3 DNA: TGTGCCAGCAGCCCCTCCGAAAGGGGGAACACCGGGGAGCTGTTTTTT
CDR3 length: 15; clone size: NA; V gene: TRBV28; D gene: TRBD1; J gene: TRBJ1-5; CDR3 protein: CASSSSGTGYQPQHF; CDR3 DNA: TGTGCCAGCAGTTCATCCGGGACAGGGTACCAGCCCCAGCATTTT
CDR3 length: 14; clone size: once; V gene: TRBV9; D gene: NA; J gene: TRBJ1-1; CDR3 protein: CASSVGGQNTEAFF; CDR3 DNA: TGTGCCAGCAGCGTAGGGGGGCAGAACACTGAAGCTTTCTTT